Given below is one TCR beta chain in context. This sample was taken from a study of blood T cell repertoires in COVID-19. Looking at the study overall: Samples came from the United States, Italy and Spain, spanning acute and convalescent COVID-19. PBMCs, B-cell-depleted T cells, or T cells were the source of the cDNA or gDNA that made up the material.

Per the study methods: The authors estimated nucleated cell counts from reference gene primer amplification. Clones were sequenced by immunoSEQ multiplex PCR, and TCRdb holds only the in-frame ones, with some missing. D and trimming were read from the DNA, whereas the V and J calls and clone size are those reported in that table. Among 70,000 to 80,000 clones, less than 90% were seen once, and the ten largest hold more than 15%. This clonotype was obtained from a man at least 80 years old in a cohort sampled during active COVID-19. The specimen sequenced was peripheral blood.

The DNA of the CDR3 is TGTGCCAGCAGTGAACTAGGGAAGGGAGCCGGGGAGCTGTTTTTT. Translated: CASSELGKGAGELFF. The chain carries TRBV6-1 and TRBJ2-2; D is perhaps TRBD2 (5 bases). The germline CDR1 and CDR2 sequences are MNHNS and SASEGT. Trimming took 2 bases from V and 6 from J, leaving 13 bases between them. This CDR3 has 15 residues.